This T cell receptor (beta chain) derives from a study of blood T cells in healthy people across ages. This clonotype has at least ten counts. Alongside a J-beta primer mix, a sample-barcoded 5' primer served in a second PCR lasting about 7 to 12 cycles. TCRdb fed the 5' RACE reads into MiXCR, producing one record per CDR3 protein. The sample carries some 710,000 distinct CDR3 sequences, 35% to 50% recorded once. Germline V lookup: CDR1 DFQATT, CDR2 SNEGSKA (reference sequence). This CDR3 comprises 19 residues. Trimming left V 5 bases short and J 4 bases short, with 32 bases between. Per sample, at least 5 micrograms of total RNA were extracted.

Sequencing input: blood. This rearrangement joins TRBV20-1 to TRBJ2-5; possible D gene TRBD1, 6 bases. This TCR was sampled from a man older than 75 in good health. The CDR3 reads CSAWQRGTSLLKTAETQYF. CDR3 DNA: TGCAGTGCTTGGCAAAGGGGGACCTCCCTTCTAAAGACGGCAGAGACCCAGTACTTC.